This TCR beta chain was documented in a study of CD8 T cells in ankylosing spondylitis. V gave up 2 bases and J gave up 2 bases; unmatched junction bases: 12. This CDR3 has 18 residues. The germline CDR1 and CDR2 sequences are SQVTM and ANQGSEA. Each TCR beta library was made by quantitative 5'-RACE that incorporated molecular barcodes. MiXCR was run by TCRdb on the 5' RACE reads, yielding one entry per CDR3 protein. The table shows about 240,000 distinct CDR3 sequences, with 7.5% to 9% occurring only once. This clonotype was detected ten times or more. What it binds is unknown. General study results and limits: Several of the motif variants were reported before in synovial fluid and blood from reactive arthritis. It appeared that ankylosing spondylitis blood was characterized by a TCR beta motif of eight highly homologous variants. A CD8+ phenotype characterized the disease-linked clones, which were relatively rare in peripheral blood.

The V gene is TRBV29-1, the J gene TRBJ2-5; the match to TRBD1 covers 12 bases. The source is a male donor with ankylosing spondylitis or in good health (not recorded which). Sample: blood, either unsorted or a sorted T cell fraction (not recorded which). The CDR3 reads CSVERGVGDRGPQETQYF. The DNA for the CDR3 is TGCAGCGTTGAAAGGGGCGTCGGGGACAGGGGGCCTCAAGAGACCCAGTACTTC.